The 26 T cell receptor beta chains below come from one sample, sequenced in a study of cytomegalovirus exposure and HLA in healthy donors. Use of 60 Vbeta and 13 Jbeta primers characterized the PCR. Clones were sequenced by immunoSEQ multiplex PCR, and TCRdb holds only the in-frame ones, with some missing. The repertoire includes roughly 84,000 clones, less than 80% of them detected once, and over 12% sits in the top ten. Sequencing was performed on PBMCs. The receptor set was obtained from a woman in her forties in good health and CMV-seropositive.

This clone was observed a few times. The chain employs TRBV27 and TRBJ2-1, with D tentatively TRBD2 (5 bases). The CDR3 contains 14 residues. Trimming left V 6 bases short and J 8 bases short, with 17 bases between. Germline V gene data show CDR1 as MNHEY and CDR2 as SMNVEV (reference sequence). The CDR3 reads CASSPGVYGDEQFF. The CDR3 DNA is TGTGCCAGCAGCCCCGGAGTATACGGGGATGAGCAGTTCTTC.

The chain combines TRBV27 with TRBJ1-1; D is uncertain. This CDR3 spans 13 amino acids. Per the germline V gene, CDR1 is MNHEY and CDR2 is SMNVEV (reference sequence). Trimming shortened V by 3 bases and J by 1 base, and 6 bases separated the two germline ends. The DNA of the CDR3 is TGTGCCAGCAGTTTGGACTGGAACACTGAAGCTTTCTTT. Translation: CASSLDWNTEAFF.

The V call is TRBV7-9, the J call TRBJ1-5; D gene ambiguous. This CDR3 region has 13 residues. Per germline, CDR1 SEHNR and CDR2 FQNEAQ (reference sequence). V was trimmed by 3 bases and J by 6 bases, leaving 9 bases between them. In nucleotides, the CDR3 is TGTGCCAGCAGCTTGGGCGTTACTCAGCCCCAGCATTTT. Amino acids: CASSLGVTQPQHF.

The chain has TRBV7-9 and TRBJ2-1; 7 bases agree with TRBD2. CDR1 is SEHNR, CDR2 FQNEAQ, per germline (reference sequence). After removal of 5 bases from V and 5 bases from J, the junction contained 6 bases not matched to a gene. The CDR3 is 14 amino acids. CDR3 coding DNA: TGTGCCAGCAGCCCCCGGGGGGACGACAATGAGCAGTTCTTC. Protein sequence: CASSPRGDDNEQFF.

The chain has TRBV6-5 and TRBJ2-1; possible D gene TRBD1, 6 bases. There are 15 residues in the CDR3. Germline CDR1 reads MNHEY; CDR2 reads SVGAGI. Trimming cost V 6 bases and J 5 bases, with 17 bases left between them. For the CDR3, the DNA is TGTGCCAGCAGAACAGGGTTTGGCGTGAACAATGAGCAGTTCTTC. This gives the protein CASRTGFGVNNEQFF.

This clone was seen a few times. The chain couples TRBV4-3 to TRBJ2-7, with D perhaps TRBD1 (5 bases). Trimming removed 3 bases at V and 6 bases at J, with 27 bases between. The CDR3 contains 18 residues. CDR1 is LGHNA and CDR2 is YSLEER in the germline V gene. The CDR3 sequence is CASSQQPWTTVSVSEQYF. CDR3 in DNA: TGCGCCAGCAGCCAGCAACCCTGGACGACAGTGAGCGTCTCCGAGCAGTACTTC.

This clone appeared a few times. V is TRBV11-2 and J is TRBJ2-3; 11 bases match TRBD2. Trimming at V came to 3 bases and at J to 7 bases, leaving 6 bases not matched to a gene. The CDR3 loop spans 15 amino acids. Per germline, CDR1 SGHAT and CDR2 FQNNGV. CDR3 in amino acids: CASSFEGLAAYTQYF. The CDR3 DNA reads TGTGCCAGCAGCTTTGAGGGACTAGCGGCCTATACGCAGTATTTT.

The CDR3 DNA reads as TGTGCCAGCAGCTTATGGGGACAGGGGTGGAAGTACACTGAAGCTTTCTTT. Protein sequence: CASSLWGQGWKYTEAFF. The chain couples TRBV7-9 to TRBJ1-1, with 10 bases identical to TRBD1. This CDR3 comprises 17 residues. V lost 2 bases and J lost 3; bases outside the gene matches: 9. Germline lookup yields CDR1 SEHNR and CDR2 FQNEAQ (reference sequence).

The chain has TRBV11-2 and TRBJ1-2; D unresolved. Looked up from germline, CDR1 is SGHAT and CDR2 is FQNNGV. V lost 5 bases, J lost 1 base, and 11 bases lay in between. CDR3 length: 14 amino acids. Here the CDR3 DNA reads TGTGCCAGCAGCCGAACGAGGGATAACTATGGCTACACCTTC. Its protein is CASSRTRDNYGYTF.

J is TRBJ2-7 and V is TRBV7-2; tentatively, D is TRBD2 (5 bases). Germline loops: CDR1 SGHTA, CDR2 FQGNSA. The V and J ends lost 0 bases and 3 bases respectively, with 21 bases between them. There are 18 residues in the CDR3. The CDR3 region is CASSLAKSPREIFYEQYF. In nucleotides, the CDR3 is TGTGCCAGCAGCTTAGCGAAATCTCCCCGGGAAATCTTCTACGAGCAGTACTTC.

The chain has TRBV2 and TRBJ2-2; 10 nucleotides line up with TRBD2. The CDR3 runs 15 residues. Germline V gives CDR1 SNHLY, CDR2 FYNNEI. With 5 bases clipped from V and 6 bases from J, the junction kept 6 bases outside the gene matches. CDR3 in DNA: TGTGCCAGCAGTTCTAGCGGGAGCAGGTCCGGGGAGCTGTTTTTT. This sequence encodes CASSSSGSRSGELFF. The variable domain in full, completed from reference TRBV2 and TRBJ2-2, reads EPEVTQTPSHQVTQMGQEVILRCVPISNHLYFYWYRQILGQKVEFLVSFYNNEISEKSEIFDDQFSVERPDGSNFTLKIRSTKLEDSAMYFCASSSSGSRSGELFFGEGSRLTVL.

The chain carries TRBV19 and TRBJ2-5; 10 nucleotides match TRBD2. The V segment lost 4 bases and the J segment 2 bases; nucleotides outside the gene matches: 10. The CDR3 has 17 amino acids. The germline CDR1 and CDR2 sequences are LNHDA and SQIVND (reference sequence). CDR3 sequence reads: CASSRTSGTGWQETQYF. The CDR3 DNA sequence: TGTGCCAGTAGTAGGACTAGCGGAACAGGGTGGCAAGAGACCCAGTACTTC.

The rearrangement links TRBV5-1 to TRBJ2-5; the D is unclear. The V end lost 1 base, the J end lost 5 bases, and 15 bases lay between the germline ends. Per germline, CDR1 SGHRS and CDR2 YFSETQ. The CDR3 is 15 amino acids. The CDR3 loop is CASSLLSGSRETQYF. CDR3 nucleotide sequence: TGCGCCAGCAGCTTGTTGTCAGGTTCTCGTGAGACCCAGTACTTC.

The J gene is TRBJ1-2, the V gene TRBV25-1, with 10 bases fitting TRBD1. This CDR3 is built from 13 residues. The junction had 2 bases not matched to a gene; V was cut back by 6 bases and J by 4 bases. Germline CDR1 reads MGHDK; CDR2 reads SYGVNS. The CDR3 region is CASRTGGSYGYTF. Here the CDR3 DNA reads TGTGCCAGCAGGACAGGGGGCAGCTATGGCTACACCTTC.

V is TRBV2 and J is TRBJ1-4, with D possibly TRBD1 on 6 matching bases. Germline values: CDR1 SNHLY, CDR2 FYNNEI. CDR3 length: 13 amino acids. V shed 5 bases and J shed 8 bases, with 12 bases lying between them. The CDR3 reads CASSPGDREKLFF. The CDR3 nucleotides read TGTGCCAGCAGTCCAGGGGACCGAGAAAAACTGTTTTTT.

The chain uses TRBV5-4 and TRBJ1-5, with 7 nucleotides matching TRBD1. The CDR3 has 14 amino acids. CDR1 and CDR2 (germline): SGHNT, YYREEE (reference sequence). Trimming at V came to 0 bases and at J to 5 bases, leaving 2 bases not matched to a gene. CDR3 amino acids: CASSLEGGHQPQHF. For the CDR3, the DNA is TGTGCCAGCAGCTTGGAAGGGGGCCATCAGCCCCAGCATTTT.

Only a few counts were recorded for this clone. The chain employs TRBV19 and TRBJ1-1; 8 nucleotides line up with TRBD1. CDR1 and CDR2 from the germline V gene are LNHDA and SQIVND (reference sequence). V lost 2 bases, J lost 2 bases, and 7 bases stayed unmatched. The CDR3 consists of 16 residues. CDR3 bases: TGTGCCAGTAGTATATTCTGGACAGGGACCAACACTGAAGCTTTCTTT. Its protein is CASSIFWTGTNTEAFF.

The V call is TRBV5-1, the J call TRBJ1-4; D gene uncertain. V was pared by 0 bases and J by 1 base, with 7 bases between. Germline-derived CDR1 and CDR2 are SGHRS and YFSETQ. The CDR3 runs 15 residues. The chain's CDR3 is CASSLGRGTNEKLFF. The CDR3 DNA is TGCGCCAGCAGCTTGGGGAGAGGAACTAATGAAAAACTGTTTTTT.

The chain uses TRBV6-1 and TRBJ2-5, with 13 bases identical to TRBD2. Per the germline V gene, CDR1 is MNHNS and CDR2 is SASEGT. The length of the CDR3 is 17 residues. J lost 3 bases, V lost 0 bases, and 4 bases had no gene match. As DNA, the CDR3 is TGTGCCAGCAGTGAAGCGTACGGACTAGCGGGAGAAGAGACCCAGTACTTC. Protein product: CASSEAYGLAGEETQYF.

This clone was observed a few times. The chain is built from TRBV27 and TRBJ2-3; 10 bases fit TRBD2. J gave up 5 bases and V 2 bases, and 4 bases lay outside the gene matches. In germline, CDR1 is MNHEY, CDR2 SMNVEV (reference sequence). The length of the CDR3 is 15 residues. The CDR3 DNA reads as TGTGCCAGCAGTTTAGCACTAGCGGGACGAGATACGCAGTATTTT. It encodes CASSLALAGRDTQYF.

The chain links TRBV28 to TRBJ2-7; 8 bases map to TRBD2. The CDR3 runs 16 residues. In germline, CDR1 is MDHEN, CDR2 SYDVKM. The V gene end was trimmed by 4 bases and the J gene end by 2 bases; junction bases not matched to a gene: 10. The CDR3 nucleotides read TGTGCCAGCAGTTCCATAGGAGCGGGAGTTCCCTACGAGCAGTACTTC. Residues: CASSSIGAGVPYEQYF.

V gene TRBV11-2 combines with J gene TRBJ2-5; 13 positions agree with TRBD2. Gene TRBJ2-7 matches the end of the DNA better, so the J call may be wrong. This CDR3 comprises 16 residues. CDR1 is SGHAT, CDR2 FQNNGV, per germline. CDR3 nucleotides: TGTGCCAGCAGCTTAGAGGGACTAGCGGGAACCTACGAGCAGTACTTC. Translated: CASSLEGLAGTYEQYF.

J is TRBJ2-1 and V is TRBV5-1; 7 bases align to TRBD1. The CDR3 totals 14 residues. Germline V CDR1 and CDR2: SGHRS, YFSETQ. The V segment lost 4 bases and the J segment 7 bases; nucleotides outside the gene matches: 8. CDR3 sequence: CASSDPSGGNEQFF. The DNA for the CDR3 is TGCGCCAGCAGCGACCCATCAGGGGGAAATGAGCAGTTCTTC.

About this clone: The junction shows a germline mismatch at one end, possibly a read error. CDR3 nucleotides: TGTGCCAGCAGCGAAAGGACTAGCGGGAGGAGGTGGGGCTTC. It codes for CASSERTSGRRWGF. The V gene is TRBV5-8, the J gene TRBJ2-7; the match to TRBD2 covers 14 bases. CDR1 SGHTS and CDR2 YDEGEE come from the germline V gene. CDR3 length equals 14 residues.

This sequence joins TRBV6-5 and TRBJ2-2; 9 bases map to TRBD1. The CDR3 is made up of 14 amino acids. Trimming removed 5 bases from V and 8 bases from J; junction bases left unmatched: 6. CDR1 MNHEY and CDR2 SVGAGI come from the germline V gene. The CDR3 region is CASSDGTGWGELFF. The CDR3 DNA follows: TGTGCCAGCAGTGACGGGACAGGGTGGGGGGAGCTGTTTTTT.

For the CDR3, the DNA is TGTGCCAGCAGGACCCCGACTCTAGGCACCGGGGAGCTGTTTTTT. The encoded protein is CASRTPTLGTGELFF. The chain couples TRBV7-2 to TRBJ2-2; the D is unclear. The CDR3 is made up of 15 amino acids. Germline values: CDR1 SGHTA, CDR2 FQGNSA. The germline V and J ends were trimmed by 6 bases and 4 bases, with 15 bases remaining between them.